This T cell receptor (beta chain) derives from a study of T cell changes during pregnancy in multiple sclerosis. The CDR3 runs 12 residues. Deletions cut 2 bases from V and 12 bases from J, with 15 bases between. Germline V gene data show CDR1 as SGHRS and CDR2 as YFSETQ. Repertoires were generated with immunoSEQ multiplex PCR, while TCRdb's copy carries only in-frame clones and drops some. In the table there are about 31,000 clones, about 90% of which are singletons. The TCR comes from a female donor in good health, enrolled as a control in a pregnancy study. Sequences were derived from CD4+ T cells from peripheral blood mononuclear cells, sampled in the first trimester of pregnancy. This rearrangement joins TRBV5-1 to TRBJ2-7, with a weak D call TRBD1 (5 bases). The CDR3 region is CASSFSAGPWYF. The CDR3 nucleotides are TGCGCCAGCAGCTTTTCCGCAGGGCCGTGGTACTTC.